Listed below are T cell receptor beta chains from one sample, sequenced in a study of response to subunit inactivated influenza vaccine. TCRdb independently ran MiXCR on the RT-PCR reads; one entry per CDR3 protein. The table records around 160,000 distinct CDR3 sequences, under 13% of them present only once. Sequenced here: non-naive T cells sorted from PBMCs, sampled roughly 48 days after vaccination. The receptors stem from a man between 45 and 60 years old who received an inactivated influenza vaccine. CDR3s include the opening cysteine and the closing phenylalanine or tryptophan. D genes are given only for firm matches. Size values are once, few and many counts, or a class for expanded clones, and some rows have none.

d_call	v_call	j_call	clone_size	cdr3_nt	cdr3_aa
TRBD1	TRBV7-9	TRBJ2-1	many	TGTGCCAGCACTGGACAGGGGGCAATCGACAATGAGCAGTTCTTC	CASTGQGAIDNEQFF
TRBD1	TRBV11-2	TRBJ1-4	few	TGTGCCAGCAGCCCATGGCGGACAGGGGACGAAAAACTGTTTTTT	CASSPWRTGDEKLFF
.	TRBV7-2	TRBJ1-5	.	TGTGCCAGCAGCTTCCAGGGAGATAGCAATCAGCCCCAGCATTTT	CASSFQGDSNQPQHF
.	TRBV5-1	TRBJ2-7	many	TGCGCCAGCAGCTTGCCCGGAACCTACGAGCAGTACTTC	CASSLPGTYEQYF
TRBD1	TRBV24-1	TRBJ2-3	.	TGTGCCACCAGTGATTTGCCTCAGGGGGCGAAAGATACGCAGTATTTT	CATSDLPQGAKDTQYF
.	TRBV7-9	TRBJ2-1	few	TGTGCCAGCACACGGACAGCCTTTTCCTACAATGAGCAGTTCTTC	CASTRTAFSYNEQFF
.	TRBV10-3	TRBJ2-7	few	TGTGCCATCAGTGATAGGGAAGAGCAGTACTTC	CAISDREEQYF
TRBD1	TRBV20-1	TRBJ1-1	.	TGCAGTGCTAGAGATCACTATTCAGGGGGCGGAACTGAAGCTTTCTTT	CSARDHYSGGGTEAFF
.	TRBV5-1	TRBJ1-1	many	TGCGCCAGCAGCTCGCAGGTCACCGCTACTGAAGCTTTCTTT	CASSSQVTATEAFF
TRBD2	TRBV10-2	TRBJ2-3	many	TGCGCCAGCAGGGCTACTAGCGTCTACACAGATACGCAGTATTTT	CASRATSVYTDTQYF
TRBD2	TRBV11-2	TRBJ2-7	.	TGTGCCAGCAGCTCGGTGAAGCGGGGGGCCTACGAGCAGTACTTC	CASSSVKRGAYEQYF
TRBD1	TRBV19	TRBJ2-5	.	TGTGCCAGTAGGACAGGGAGCGAGACCCAGTACTTC	CASRTGSETQYF